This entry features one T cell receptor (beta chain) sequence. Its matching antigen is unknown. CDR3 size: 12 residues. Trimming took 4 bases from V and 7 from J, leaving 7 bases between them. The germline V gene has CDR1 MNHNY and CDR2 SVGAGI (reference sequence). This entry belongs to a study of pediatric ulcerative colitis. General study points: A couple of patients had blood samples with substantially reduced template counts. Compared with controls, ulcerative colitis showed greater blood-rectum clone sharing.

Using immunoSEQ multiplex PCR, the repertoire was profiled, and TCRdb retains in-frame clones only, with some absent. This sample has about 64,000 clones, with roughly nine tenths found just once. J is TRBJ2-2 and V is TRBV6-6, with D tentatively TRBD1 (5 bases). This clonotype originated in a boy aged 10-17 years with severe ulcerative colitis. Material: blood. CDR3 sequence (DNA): TGTGCCAGCAGTTCCGACAGCGGGGAGCTGTTTTTT. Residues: CASSSDSGELFF.